The rows below give T cell receptor beta chains drawn from one sample of a study of response to subunit inactivated influenza vaccine. TCRdb reprocessed the RT-PCR reads via MiXCR and lists one record per CDR3 protein. The sample holds hundreds of thousands of distinct CDR3 sequences, approximately 15% seen once. The source was CD4+ T cells sorted from PBMCs, collected roughly 24 months after vaccination. These receptors were taken from a man between 50 and 69 years old who received an inactivated influenza vaccine. CDR3s include the opening cysteine and the closing phenylalanine or tryptophan. D genes are given only for firm matches. Only part of the rows carry a size: once, few, many, or a class if the clone is expanded.

CDR3: CASSFSIDNEQFF
DNA: TGTGCCAGCAGCTTCAGTATCGACAATGAGCAGTTCTTC
V: TRBV7-3
J: TRBJ2-1
D: -
size: -

CDR3: CSAKPGVEQYF
DNA: TGCAGTGCTAAACCAGGGGTAGAGCAGTACTTC
V: TRBV20-1
J: TRBJ2-7
D: -
size: many

CDR3: CASSEIRGSGELFF
DNA: TGTGCCAGCAGTGAAATACGGGGTTCCGGGGAGCTGTTTTTT
V: TRBV6-1
J: TRBJ2-2
D: -
size: once

CDR3: CASSPGAVSNQPQHF
DNA: TGTGCCAGCAGTCCAGGAGCGGTGAGCAATCAGCCCCAGCATTTT
V: TRBV6-1
J: TRBJ1-5
D: -
size: -

CDR3: CASSFQGKVQPQHF
DNA: TGTGCCAGCAGTTTCCAGGGAAAAGTACAGCCCCAGCATTTT
V: TRBV12-3/TRBV12-4
J: TRBJ1-5
D: -
size: few

CDR3: CASRDREVSQPQHF
DNA: TGTGCCAGCCGGGACAGGGAAGTGAGCCAGCCCCAGCATTTT
V: TRBV2
J: TRBJ1-5
D: TRBD1
size: -

CDR3: CASSLASQGAYEQYF
DNA: TGCGCCAGCAGCTTGGCCTCACAGGGGGCGTACGAGCAGTACTTC
V: TRBV5-1
J: TRBJ2-7
D: TRBD1
size: -

CDR3: CASSTRPLATSTDTQYF
DNA: TGTGCCAGCAGTACCCGACCCCTAGCGACTAGCACAGATACGCAGTATTTT
V: TRBV12-3/TRBV12-4
J: TRBJ2-3
D: -
size: many

CDR3: CASSLGGTGAEKQFF
DNA: TGCGCCAGCAGCTTGGGCGGCACAGGGGCCGAGAAGCAGTTCTTC
V: TRBV5-1
J: TRBJ2-1
D: TRBD1
size: few

CDR3: CASSFRGEGAETQYF
DNA: TGTGCCAGCAGCTTCCGGGGCGAGGGTGCAGAGACCCAGTACTTC
V: TRBV7-9
J: TRBJ2-5
D: -
size: -

CDR3: CATSDSTGFTDTQYF
DNA: TGTGCCACCAGTGATTCCACAGGGTTCACAGATACGCAGTATTTT
V: TRBV24-1
J: TRBJ2-3
D: -
size: few

CDR3: CASSLFSQETQYF
DNA: TGTGCCAGCAGCTTATTCAGCCAAGAGACCCAGTACTTC
V: TRBV5-6
J: TRBJ2-5
D: -
size: -

CDR3: CAGSFGRTGTEAFF
DNA: TGCGCCGGCAGCTTTGGGCGGACGGGCACTGAAGCTTTCTTT
V: TRBV5-1
J: TRBJ1-1
D: -
size: -

CDR3: CASSLGSISYNEQFF
DNA: TGTGCCAGCAGCTTAGGGTCTATCTCCTACAATGAGCAGTTCTTC
V: TRBV11-2
J: TRBJ2-1
D: -
size: -

CDR3: CSARMVLAGEFQETQYF
DNA: TGCAGTGCTAGAATGGTCCTAGCGGGGGAATTCCAAGAGACCCAGTACTTC
V: TRBV20-1
J: TRBJ2-5
D: TRBD2
size: -

CDR3: CASSTMGATYNEQFF
DNA: TGTGCCAGCAGTACGATGGGGGCCACCTACAATGAGCAGTTCTTC
V: TRBV2
J: TRBJ2-1
D: -
size: few

CDR3: CASSPGPRGDTQYF
DNA: TGTGCCAGCAGTCCCGGGCCTCGAGGGGATACGCAGTATTTT
V: TRBV2
J: TRBJ2-3
D: -
size: -

CDR3: CASAAGGTDTQYF
DNA: TGTGCCAGCGCCGCGGGGGGGACAGATACGCAGTATTTT
V: TRBV3-1
J: TRBJ2-3
D: TRBD2
size: -

CDR3: CASSLAQGVTEKLFF
DNA: TGTGCCAGCAGCCTAGCACAGGGTGTCACTGAAAAACTGTTTTTT
V: TRBV7-6
J: TRBJ1-4
D: -
size: -

CDR3: CASSIAGGHEQFF
DNA: TGTGCCAGCAGTATAGCGGGAGGCCATGAGCAGTTCTTC
V: TRBV25-1
J: TRBJ2-1
D: TRBD2
size: few

CDR3: CASSPGTDGGYTF
DNA: TGTGCCAGCAGTCCAGGGACAGACGGGGGCTACACCTTC
V: TRBV12-3/TRBV12-4
J: TRBJ1-2
D: TRBD1
size: few

CDR3: CASSSRLIGNNEQFF
DNA: TGTGCCAGCAGTTCCAGACTGATTGGGAACAATGAGCAGTTCTTC
V: TRBV6-2/TRBV6-3
J: TRBJ2-1
D: -
size: few

CDR3: CASSPQGAGGRNEQFF
DNA: TGTGCCAGCAGCCCCCAGGGAGCGGGGGGCAGGAATGAGCAGTTCTTC
V: TRBV7-2
J: TRBJ2-1
D: TRBD2
size: few

CDR3: CAWSVYKYGYTF
DNA: TGTGCCTGGAGTGTATACAAATATGGCTACACCTTC
V: TRBV30
J: TRBJ1-2
D: -
size: -

CDR3: CASSQTGNEQFF
DNA: TGTGCCAGCAGTCAGACTGGCAATGAGCAGTTCTTC
V: TRBV2
J: TRBJ2-1
D: -
size: few

CDR3: CASSLRGLGITDTQYF
DNA: TGTGCCAGCAGCTTACGGGGACTCGGGATCACAGATACGCAGTATTTT
V: TRBV11-3
J: TRBJ2-3
D: -
size: once

CDR3: CASSYTPATGAEAFF
DNA: TGTGCCAGCAGTTACACACCGGCGACGGGGGCTGAAGCTTTCTTT
V: TRBV6-5
J: TRBJ1-1
D: -
size: -

CDR3: CASRLRYRGGWEQYF
DNA: TGTGCCAGCAGGCTTCGTTACCGCGGGGGGTGGGAGCAGTACTTC
V: TRBV27
J: TRBJ2-7
D: TRBD2
size: few

CDR3: CASSQDNVAYNEQFF
DNA: TGTGCCAGCAGCCAAGATAACGTTGCCTACAATGAGCAGTTCTTC
V: TRBV4-2
J: TRBJ2-1
D: -
size: many

CDR3: CASSLGSGGVAEAFF
DNA: TGCGCCAGCAGCTTGGGCTCTGGGGGTGTCGCTGAAGCTTTCTTT
V: TRBV5-1
J: TRBJ1-1
D: -
size: few

CDR3: CASSSGTGGSTDTQYF
DNA: TGTGCCAGCAGTTCCGGGACAGGGGGGAGCACAGATACGCAGTATTTT
V: TRBV6-5
J: TRBJ2-3
D: TRBD1
size: few

CDR3: CASSLDSPPYEQYF
DNA: TGTGCCAGCAGCTTAGACAGTCCCCCCTACGAGCAGTACTTC
V: TRBV7-8
J: TRBJ2-7
D: -
size: -

CDR3: CASSFGGNIQYF
DNA: TGTGCCAGCAGTTTCGGGGGAAACATTCAGTACTTC
V: TRBV12-3/TRBV12-4
J: TRBJ2-4
D: -
size: few

CDR3: CASSYSGFSHEQYF
DNA: TGTGCCAGCAGTTACTCTGGTTTTTCCCACGAGCAGTACTTC
V: TRBV6-2/TRBV6-3
J: TRBJ2-7
D: -
size: -

CDR3: CASSPRGQGNPADTDTQYF
DNA: TGTGCCAGCTCACCACGGGGACAGGGGAATCCCGCCGACACAGATACGCAGTATTTT
V: TRBV18
J: TRBJ2-3
D: TRBD1
size: few

CDR3: CASRPQGGGSNTGELFF
DNA: TGTGCCAGCAGGCCCCAGGGTGGCGGGAGTAACACCGGGGAGCTGTTTTTT
V: TRBV6-1
J: TRBJ2-2
D: TRBD2
size: -

CDR3: CASSSPPGVDNQPQHF
DNA: TGTGCCAGTAGTAGCCCCCCCGGGGTTGACAATCAGCCCCAGCATTTT
V: TRBV19
J: TRBJ1-5
D: -
size: few

CDR3: CASSYSSNQPQHF
DNA: TGTGCCAGCAGTTACTCTAGCAATCAGCCCCAGCATTTT
V: TRBV6-6
J: TRBJ1-5
D: -
size: many

CDR3: CSARATDYYTF
DNA: TGCAGTGCTAGGGCTACAGACTACTACACCTTC
V: TRBV20-1
J: TRBJ1-2
D: -
size: -

CDR3: CASSSKRGDLRTNEQFF
DNA: TGTGCCAGCAGCTCGAAGCGGGGGGACTTAAGGACGAATGAGCAGTTCTTC
V: TRBV5-6
J: TRBJ2-1
D: TRBD2
size: -

CDR3: CASSSYELRGDTIYF
DNA: TGTGCCAGCAGCTCGTACGAACTCCGGGGGGACACCATATATTTT
V: TRBV7-9
J: TRBJ1-3
D: -
size: many

CDR3: CASGSDRLGLASNDTQYF
DNA: TGTGCTAGTGGTTCCGACCGCCTCGGTTTGGCTTCGAACGATACGCAGTATTTT
V: TRBV12-5
J: TRBJ2-3
D: -
size: few

CDR3: CASSQPGTSGANEQFF
DNA: TGTGCCAGCAGCCAACCCGGGACTAGCGGGGCCAATGAGCAGTTCTTC
V: TRBV4-2
J: TRBJ2-1
D: TRBD2
size: -

CDR3: CASSLLGGAEEETQYF
DNA: TGTGCCAGCAGTTTATTGGGCGGCGCGGAGGAAGAGACCCAGTACTTC
V: TRBV28
J: TRBJ2-5
D: -
size: many

CDR3: CASSDNTEAFF
DNA: TGCGCCAGCAGTGACAACACTGAAGCTTTCTTT
V: TRBV10-1
J: TRBJ1-1
D: -
size: -